The clone carrying this T cell receptor (beta chain) has just a few counts. The antigen is unknown. Gene labels here are mouse ones. The read ends 1 residue before the CDR3 terminus; that terminus is restored from the germline J gene. As for time point: mouse harvest day 7 after allogeneic transplant. Tail vein injection delivered 10^7 T-cell-depleted bone marrow cells and 10^6 splenic CD5+ T cells. This mouse GVHD model was MHC-mismatched B6 to BALB/c, profiled day 7 or 14. This record belongs to a study of tissue T cells after allogeneic stem cell transplantation. Findings of the study overall: In patients and mice, blood and spleen missed much of tissue repertoire.

This table comes from immunoSEQ multiplex PCR, and its TCRdb copy is limited to in-frame clones, with some not included. This sample yields roughly 6,600 clones, of which 40% to 55% are seen a single time; 8.2% belongs to the top ten. Germline CDR1 is KGHTA and CDR2 is FQNQQP. The length of the CDR3 is 13 residues. The material sequenced was lymph node tissue. This TCR was sampled from a female BALB/c mouse given C57BL/6 T cells with graft-versus-host disease after an allogeneic hematopoietic cell transplant. The rearrangement links TRBV23 to TRBJ2-7; TRBD2 is the table's D call and was not checked against the DNA. CDR3 DNA, as far as it was read: TGCTCCAGCAGTCAAGTGGGGGGTTATGAACAGTAC. Translating gives CSSSQVGGYEQY. The CDR3 in its entirety is CSSSQVGGYEQYF.